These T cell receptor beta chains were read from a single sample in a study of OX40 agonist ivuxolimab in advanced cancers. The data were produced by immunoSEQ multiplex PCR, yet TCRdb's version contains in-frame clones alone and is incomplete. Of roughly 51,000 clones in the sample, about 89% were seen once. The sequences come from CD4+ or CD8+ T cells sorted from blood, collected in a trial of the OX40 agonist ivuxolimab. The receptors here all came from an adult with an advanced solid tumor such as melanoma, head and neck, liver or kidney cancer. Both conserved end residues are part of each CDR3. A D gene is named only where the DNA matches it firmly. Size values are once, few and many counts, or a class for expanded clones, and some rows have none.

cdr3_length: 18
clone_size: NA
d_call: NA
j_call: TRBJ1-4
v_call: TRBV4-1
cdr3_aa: CASSQEVGSGRGRPKLFF
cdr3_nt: TGCGCCAGCAGCCAAGAAGTAGGGTCTGGCAGGGGACGGCCTAAACTGTTTTTT

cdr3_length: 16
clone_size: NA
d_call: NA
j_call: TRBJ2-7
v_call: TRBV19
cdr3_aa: CASSIDGNRAIYEQYF
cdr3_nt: TGTGCCAGTAGTATAGATGGGAACAGGGCCATCTACGAGCAGTACTTC

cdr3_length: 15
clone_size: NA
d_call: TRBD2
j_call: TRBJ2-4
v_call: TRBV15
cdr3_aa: CATSRDLSGINIQYF
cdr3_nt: TGTGCCACCAGCAGAGATCTGAGCGGGATTAACATTCAGTACTTC

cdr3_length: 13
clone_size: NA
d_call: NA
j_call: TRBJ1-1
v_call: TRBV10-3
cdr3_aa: CAISGLLDTEAFF
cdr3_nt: TGTGCCATCAGTGGTCTGTTAGATACTGAAGCTTTCTTT

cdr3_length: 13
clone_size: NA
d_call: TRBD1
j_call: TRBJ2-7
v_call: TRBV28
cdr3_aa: CASRNGQGYEQYF
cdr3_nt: TGTGCCAGCAGAAACGGACAGGGTTACGAGCAGTACTTC

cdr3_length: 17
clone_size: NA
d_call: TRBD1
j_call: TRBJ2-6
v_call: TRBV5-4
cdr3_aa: CASSRGQGASGANVLTF
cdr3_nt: TGTGCCAGCAGCCGGGGACAGGGGGCCTCTGGGGCCAACGTCCTGACTTTC

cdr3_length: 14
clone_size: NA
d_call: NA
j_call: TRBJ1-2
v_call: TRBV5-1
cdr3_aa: CASSLRGPGYGYTF
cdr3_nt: TGCGCCAGCAGCTTGCGGGGGCCGGGCTATGGCTACACCTTC

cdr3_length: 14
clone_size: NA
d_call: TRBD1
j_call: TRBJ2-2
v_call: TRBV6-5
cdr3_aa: CASSGTDYTGELFF
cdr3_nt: TGTGCCAGCAGTGGGACAGACTACACCGGGGAGCTGTTTTTT

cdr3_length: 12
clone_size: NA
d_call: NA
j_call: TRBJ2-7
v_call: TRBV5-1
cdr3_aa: CASSLTPTEQYF
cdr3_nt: TGCGCCAGCAGCTTAACACCGACCGAGCAGTACTTC

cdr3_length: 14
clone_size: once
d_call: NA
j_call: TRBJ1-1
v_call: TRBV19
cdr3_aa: CASSRAQGGTEAFF
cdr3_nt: TGTGCCAGTAGTAGGGCACAGGGTGGCACTGAAGCTTTCTTT

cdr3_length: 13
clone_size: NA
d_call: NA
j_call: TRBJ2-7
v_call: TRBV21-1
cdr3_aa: CASTSTGIYEQYF
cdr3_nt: TGTGCCAGCACCTCGACTGGAATATACGAGCAGTACTTC

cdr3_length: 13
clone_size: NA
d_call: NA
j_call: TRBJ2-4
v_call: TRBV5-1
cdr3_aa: CASSRGPRDIQYF
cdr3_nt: TGCGCCAGCAGCAGGGGCCCCCGGGACATTCAGTACTTC

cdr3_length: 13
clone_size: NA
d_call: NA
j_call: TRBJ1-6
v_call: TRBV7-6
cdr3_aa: CASSPDGFSPLHF
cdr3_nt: TGTGCCAGCAGCCCAGACGGGTTTTCACCCCTCCACTTT

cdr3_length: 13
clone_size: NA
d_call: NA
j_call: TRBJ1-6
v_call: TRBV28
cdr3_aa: CASSNSSPSPLHF
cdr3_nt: TGTGCCAGCAGCAACTCTTCCCCTTCACCCCTCCACTTT

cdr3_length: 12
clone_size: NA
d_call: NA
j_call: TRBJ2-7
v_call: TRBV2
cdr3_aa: CASKMRGYEQYF
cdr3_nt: TGTGCCAGCAAAATGAGGGGGTACGAGCAGTACTTC

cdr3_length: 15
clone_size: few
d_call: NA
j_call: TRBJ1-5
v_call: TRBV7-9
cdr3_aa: CASSLGHRSNQPQHF
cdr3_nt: TGTGCCAGCAGCCTGGGACACCGTAGCAATCAGCCCCAGCATTTT

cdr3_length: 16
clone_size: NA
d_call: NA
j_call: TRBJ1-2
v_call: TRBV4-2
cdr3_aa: CASSQEPGAKNYGYTF
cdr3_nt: TGTGCCAGCAGCCAAGAGCCAGGGGCGAAAAACTATGGCTACACCTTC

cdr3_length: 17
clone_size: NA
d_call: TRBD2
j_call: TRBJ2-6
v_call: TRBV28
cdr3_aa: CASSLMRGAGGANVLTF
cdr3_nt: TGTGCCAGCAGTTTAATGCGGGGGGCAGGTGGGGCCAACGTCCTGACTTTC